The clone carrying this T cell receptor beta chain is medium-sized (0.01 to 0.1%) by share. Its antigen is undetermined. This sample stems from a study of spatial heterogeneity in lung cancer. Study context: Every unique TCR and UMI combination, on average, appeared more than ten times in raw reads. Overall study findings and caveats: Counts that tracked tumor mutation counts were those of expanded intratumoral alpha and beta TCRs. Approximate estimated coverage of tumor T cells amounted to approximately 6.8% for alpha and roughly 13% for beta chains.

CDR1 is KGHSH and CDR2 is LQKENI in the germline V gene. After removal of 3 bases from V and 3 bases from J, the junction contained 8 bases not matched to a gene. This CDR3 has 17 amino acids. Regarding time point: sample taken at primary tumor resection. Donation came from 70 or so patients with untreated early-stage non-small cell lung cancer. TCRdb re-called the 5' RACE reads with MiXCR, one entry per CDR3 protein. Of roughly 3,000 distinct CDR3 sequences in the sample, 10% to 15% were seen once. This TCR derives from a male donor with early-stage non-small cell lung cancer. The specimen was lung tumor tissue, collected at surgery. The V and J genes are TRBV18 and TRBJ2-2; 9 bases fit TRBD1. The CDR3 region is CASSPTPGTGYTGELFF. Written as DNA, the CDR3 is TGTGCCAGCTCACCCACACCCGGGACAGGGTACACCGGGGAGCTGTTTTTT.